This T cell receptor (beta chain) was sequenced for a study of blood T cell repertoires in COVID-19. Original analysis: Nucleated cell counts were estimated from reference gene primer amplification. Clones were sequenced by immunoSEQ multiplex PCR, and TCRdb holds only the in-frame ones, with some missing. V and J calls and clone size are as listed in that table; D and trimming were resolved from the DNA. The sample lists about 230,000 clones; 75% to 85% were seen once. The ends were cut back, 0 bases at V and 4 bases at J, with 13 bases in the middle. Germline assignment: CDR1 GTSNPN and CDR2 SVGIG (reference sequence). The CDR3 length is 15 residues.

V and J are TRBV30 and TRBJ2-4, with D perhaps matching TRBD1 (6 bases). The receptor was derived from a woman aged 45-65 years with acute or convalescent COVID-19. What was sequenced was peripheral blood. The CDR3 loop reads CAWSVQGGNKNIQYF. CDR3 nucleotides: TGTGCCTGGAGTGTACAAGGGGGTAATAAAAACATTCAGTACTTC.